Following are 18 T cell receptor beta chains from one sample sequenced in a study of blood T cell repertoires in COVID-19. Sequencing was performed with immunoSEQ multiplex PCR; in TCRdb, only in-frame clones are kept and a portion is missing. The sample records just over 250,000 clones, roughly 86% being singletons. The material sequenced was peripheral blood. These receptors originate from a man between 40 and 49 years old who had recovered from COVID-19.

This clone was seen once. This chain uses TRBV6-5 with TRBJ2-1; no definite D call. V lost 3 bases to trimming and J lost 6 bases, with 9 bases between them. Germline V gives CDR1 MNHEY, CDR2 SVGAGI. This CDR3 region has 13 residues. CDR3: CASSYSGFNEQFF. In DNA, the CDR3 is TGTGCCAGCAGTTATAGTGGTTTCAATGAGCAGTTCTTC.

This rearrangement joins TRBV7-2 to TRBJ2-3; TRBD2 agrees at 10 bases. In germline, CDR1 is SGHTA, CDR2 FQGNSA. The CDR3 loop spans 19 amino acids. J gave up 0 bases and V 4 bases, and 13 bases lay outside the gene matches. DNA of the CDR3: TGTGCCAGCAGCTATTCCCTTGTGGCTAGCGGGAGTAGCACAGATACGCAGTATTTT. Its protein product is CASSYSLVASGSSTDTQYF.

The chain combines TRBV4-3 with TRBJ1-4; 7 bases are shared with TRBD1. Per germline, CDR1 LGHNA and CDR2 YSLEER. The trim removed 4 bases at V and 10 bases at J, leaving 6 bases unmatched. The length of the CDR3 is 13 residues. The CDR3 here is CASSLTGIGKLFF. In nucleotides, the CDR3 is TGCGCCAGCAGCCTGACAGGGATTGGAAAACTGTTTTTT.

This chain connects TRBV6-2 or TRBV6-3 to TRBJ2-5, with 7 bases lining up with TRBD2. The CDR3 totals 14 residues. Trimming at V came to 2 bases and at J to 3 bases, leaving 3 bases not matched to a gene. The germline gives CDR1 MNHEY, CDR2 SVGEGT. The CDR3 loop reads CASSYTSGEETQYF. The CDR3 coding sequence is TGTGCCAGCAGTTACACGAGCGGGGAAGAGACCCAGTACTTC.

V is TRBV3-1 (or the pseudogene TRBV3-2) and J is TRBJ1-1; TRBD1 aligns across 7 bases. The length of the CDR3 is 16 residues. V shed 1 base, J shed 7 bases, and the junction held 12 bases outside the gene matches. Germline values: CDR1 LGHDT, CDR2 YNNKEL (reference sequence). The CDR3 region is CASSQVKGAWWDEAFF. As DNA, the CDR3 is TGTGCCAGCAGCCAAGTAAAGGGGGCGTGGTGGGATGAAGCTTTCTTT.

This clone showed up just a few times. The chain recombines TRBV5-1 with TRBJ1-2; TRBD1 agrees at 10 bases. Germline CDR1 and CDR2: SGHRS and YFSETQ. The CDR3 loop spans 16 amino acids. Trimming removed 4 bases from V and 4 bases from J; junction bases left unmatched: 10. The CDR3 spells CASSLGTGVVGYGYTF. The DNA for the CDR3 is TGCGCCAGCAGCCTCGGGACAGGGGTAGTCGGCTATGGCTACACCTTC.

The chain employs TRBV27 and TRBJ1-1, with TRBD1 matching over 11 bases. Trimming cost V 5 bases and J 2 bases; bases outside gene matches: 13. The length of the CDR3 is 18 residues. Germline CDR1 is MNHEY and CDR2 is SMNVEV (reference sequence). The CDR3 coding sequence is TGTGCCAGCAGTACTAACCGGGACAGGGGGGGATCTAACACTGAAGCTTTCTTT. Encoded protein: CASSTNRDRGGSNTEAFF.

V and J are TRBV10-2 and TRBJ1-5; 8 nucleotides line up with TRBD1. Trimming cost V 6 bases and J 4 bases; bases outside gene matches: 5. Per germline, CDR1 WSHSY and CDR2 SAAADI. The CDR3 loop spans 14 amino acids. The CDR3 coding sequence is TGCGCCAGCAGAGACAGGGGAGAAAATCAGCCCCAGCATTTT. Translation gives CASRDRGENQPQHF.

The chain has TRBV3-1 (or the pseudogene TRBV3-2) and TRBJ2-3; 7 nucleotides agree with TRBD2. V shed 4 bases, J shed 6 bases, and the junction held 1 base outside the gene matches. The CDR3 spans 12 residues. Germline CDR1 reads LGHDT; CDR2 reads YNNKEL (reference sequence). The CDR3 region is CASSPRGDTQYF. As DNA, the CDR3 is TGTGCCAGCAGCCCGCGGGGGGATACGCAGTATTTT.

Here the CDR3 DNA reads TGTGCCAGCAGCCCGACGGTTCTCACAGGGGAAGCTTTCTTT. This translates into CASSPTVLTGEAFF. This rearrangement joins TRBV5-5 to TRBJ1-1, with D possibly being TRBD1 (6 bases). There are 14 residues in the CDR3. The V and J ends lost 4 bases and 8 bases respectively, with 18 bases between them. CDR1 and CDR2 (germline): SGHKS, YYEKEE (reference sequence). Together with reference TRBV5-5 and TRBJ1-1, the CDR3 gives the full variable domain: DAGVTQSPTHLIKTRGQQVTLRCSPISGHKSVSWYQQVLGQGPQFIFQYYEKEERGRGNFPDRFSARQFPNYSSELNVNALLLGDSALYLCASSPTVLTGEAFFGQGTRLTVV.

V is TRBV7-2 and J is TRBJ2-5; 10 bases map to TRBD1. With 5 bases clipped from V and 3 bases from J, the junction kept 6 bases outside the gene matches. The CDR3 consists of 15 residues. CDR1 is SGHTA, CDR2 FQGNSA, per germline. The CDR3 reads CASSDRGRVEETQYF. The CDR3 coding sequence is TGTGCCAGCAGCGACAGGGGGCGGGTTGAAGAGACCCAGTACTTC.

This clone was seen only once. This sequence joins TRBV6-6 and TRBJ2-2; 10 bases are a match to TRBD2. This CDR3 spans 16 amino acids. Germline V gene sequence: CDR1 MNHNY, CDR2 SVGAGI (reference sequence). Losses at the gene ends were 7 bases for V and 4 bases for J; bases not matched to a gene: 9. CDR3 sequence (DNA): TGTGCCAGCACCCCCCCAGCGGGAGGGGGCACCGGGGAGCTGTTTTTT. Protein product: CASTPPAGGGTGELFF.

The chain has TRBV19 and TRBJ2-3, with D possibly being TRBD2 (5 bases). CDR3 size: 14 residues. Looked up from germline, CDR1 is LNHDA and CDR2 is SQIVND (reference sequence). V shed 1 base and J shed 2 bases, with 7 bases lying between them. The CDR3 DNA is TGTGCCAGTAGTATAGCGGGGTTCACAGATACGCAGTATTTT. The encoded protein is CASSIAGFTDTQYF. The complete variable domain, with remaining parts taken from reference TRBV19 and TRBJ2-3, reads DGGITQSPKYLFRKEGQNVTLSCEQNLNHDAMYWYRQDPGQGLRLIYYSQIVNDFQKGDIAEGYSVSREKKESFPLTVTSAQKNPTAFYLCASSIAGFTDTQYFGPGTRLTVL.

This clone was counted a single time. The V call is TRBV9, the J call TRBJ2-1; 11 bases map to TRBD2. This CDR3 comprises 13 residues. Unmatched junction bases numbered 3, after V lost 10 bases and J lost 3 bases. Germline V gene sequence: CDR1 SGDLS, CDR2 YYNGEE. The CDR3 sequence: CAAGLADYNEQFF. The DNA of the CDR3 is TGTGCCGCGGGACTAGCGGACTACAATGAGCAGTTCTTC.

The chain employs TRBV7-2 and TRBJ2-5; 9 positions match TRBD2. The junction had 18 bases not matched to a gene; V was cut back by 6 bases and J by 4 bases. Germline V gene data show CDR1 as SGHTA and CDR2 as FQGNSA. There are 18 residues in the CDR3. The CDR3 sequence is CASRPRGGGRAFRETQYF. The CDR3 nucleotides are TGTGCCAGCAGACCCCGAGGGGGCGGGAGGGCCTTCAGAGAGACCCAGTACTTC. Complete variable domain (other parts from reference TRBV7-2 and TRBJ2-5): GAGVSQSPSNKVTEKGKDVELRCDPISGHTALYWYRQSLGQGLEFLIYFQGNSAPDKSGLPSDRFSAERTGGSVSTLTIQRTQQEDSAVYLCASRPRGGGRAFRETQYFGPGTRLLVL.

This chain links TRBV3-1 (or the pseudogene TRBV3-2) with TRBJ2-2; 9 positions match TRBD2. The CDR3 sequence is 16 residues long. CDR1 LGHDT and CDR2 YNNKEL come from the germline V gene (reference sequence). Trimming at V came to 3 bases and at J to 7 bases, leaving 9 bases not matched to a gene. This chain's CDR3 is CASSQWAGGQFGELFF. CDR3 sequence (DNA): TGTGCCAGCAGCCAGTGGGCGGGAGGGCAATTCGGGGAGCTGTTTTTT.

For the CDR3, the DNA is TGTGCCAGCAGCCCTCACGGGCGGGGGGGCCGCCACGAGCAGTACTTC. Translated: CASSPHGRGGRHEQYF. The chain joins TRBV7-2 to TRBJ2-7, with 9 bases that match TRBD2. Germline trimming cut 5 bases from V and 5 bases from J; bases unmatched to any gene: 13. Germline V lookup: CDR1 SGHTA, CDR2 FQGNSA. The CDR3 length is 16 residues. Supplemented by reference TRBV7-2 and TRBJ2-7, the full variable domain reads GAGVSQSPSNKVTEKGKDVELRCDPISGHTALYWYRQSLGQGLEFLIYFQGNSAPDKSGLPSDRFSAERTGGSVSTLTIQRTQQEDSAVYLCASSPHGRGGRHEQYFGPGTRLTVT.

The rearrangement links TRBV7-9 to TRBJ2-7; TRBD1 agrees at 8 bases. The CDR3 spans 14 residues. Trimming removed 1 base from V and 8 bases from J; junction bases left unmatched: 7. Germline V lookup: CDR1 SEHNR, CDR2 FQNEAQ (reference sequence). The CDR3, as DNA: TGTGCCAGCAGCTTAGGGCAGGGGGCGTTTAAGCAGTACTTC. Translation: CASSLGQGAFKQYF.